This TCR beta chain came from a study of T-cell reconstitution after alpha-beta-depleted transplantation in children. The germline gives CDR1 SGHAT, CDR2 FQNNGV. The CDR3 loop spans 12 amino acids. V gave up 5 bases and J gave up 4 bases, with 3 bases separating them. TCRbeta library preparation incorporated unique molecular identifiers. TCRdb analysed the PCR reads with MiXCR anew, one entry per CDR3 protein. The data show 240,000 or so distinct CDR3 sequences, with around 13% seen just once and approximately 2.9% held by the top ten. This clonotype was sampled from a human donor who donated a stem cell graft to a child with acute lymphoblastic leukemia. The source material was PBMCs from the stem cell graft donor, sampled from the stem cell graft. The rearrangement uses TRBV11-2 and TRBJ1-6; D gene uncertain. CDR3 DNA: TGTGCCAGCAGCGCGTATAATTCACCCCTCCACTTT. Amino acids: CASSAYNSPLHF.